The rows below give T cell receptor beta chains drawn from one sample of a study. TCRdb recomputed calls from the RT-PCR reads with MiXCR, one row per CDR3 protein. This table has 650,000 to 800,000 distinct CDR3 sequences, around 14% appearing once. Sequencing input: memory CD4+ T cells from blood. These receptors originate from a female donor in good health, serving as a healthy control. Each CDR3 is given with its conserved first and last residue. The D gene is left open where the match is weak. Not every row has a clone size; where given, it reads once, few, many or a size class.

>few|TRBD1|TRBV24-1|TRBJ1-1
TGTGCCACCAGATCTCCGGGACAGGGGGCGCAAGCTTTCTTT
CATRSPGQGAQAFF
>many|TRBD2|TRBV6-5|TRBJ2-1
TGTGCCAGCAGGTCCCAGACTAGCGGGAGAAGTGAGCAGTTCTTC
CASRSQTSGRSEQFF
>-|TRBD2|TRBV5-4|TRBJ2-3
TGTGCCAGCAGGGTGGTCCCGGGACTAGCGGGTACTAGCACAGATACGCAGTATTTT
CASRVVPGLAGTSTDTQYF
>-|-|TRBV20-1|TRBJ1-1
TGCAGTGCTAGATTGGCAGTTGAAGCTTTCTTT
CSARLAVEAFF
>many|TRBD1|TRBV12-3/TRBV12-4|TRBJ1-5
TGTGCCAGCTCTTCAGGGGGTAGCAATCAGCCCCAGCATTTT
CASSSGGSNQPQHF
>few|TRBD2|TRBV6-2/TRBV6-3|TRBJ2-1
TGTGCCAGCAGCACACTAGGGGAGGGCTCCTATGAGCAGTTCTTC
CASSTLGEGSYEQFF
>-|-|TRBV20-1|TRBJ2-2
TGCAGTGCCCGGGCGGGCCTTACCGGGGAGCTGTTTTTT
CSARAGLTGELFF
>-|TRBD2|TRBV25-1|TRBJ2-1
TGTGCCAGCAGGGGCGGGAGCGATGAGCAGTTCTTC
CASRGGSDEQFF
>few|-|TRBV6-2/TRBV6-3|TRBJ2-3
TGTGCCAGCGACCCAAGGAACACAGATACGCAGTATTTT
CASDPRNTDTQYF
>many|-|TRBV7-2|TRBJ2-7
TGTGCCAGCAGCTTAGTCGGTCGGGGCTCCTACGAGCAGTACTTC
CASSLVGRGSYEQYF
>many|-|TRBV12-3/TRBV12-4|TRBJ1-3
TGTGCCAGCAGTTTAGGGCAAGCTGGAAACACCATATATTTT
CASSLGQAGNTIYF
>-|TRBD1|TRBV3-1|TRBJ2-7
TGTGCCAGCAGCCAACCCGGGACAGGGGTCGGCGAGCAGTACTTC
CASSQPGTGVGEQYF
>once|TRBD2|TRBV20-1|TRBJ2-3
TGCAGTTATCTGACTAGCGGGAGCACAGATACGCAGTATTTT
CSYLTSGSTDTQYF
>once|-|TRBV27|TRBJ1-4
TGTGCCAGCAGTCCCCCCCAGGGGAGAGGGGTAAAACTGTTTTTT
CASSPPQGRGVKLFF
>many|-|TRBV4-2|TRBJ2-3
TGTGCCAGCAGCCAAGATACGCGCACAGATACGCAGTATTTT
CASSQDTRTDTQYF
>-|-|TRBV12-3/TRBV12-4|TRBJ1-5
TGTGCCAGCAGTTTAAAGGTGTGGCCCCAGCATTTT
CASSLKVWPQHF
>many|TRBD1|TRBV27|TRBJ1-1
TGTGCCAGCAGTTTACAGGGACAGGGCAGGATAACTTTCTTT
CASSLQGQGRITFF
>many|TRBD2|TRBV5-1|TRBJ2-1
TGCGCCAGCAGCCCCTGGGCTAGCGGGAATACGGATGAGCAGTTCTTC
CASSPWASGNTDEQFF
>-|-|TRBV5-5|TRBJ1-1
TGTGCCAGCAGCATCCACGAGGGGGGTAGGACTGAAGCTTTCTTT
CASSIHEGGRTEAFF
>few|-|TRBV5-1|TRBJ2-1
TGCGCCAGCAGCTTGAACCCGTCCATAGCCAATGAGCAGTTCTTC
CASSLNPSIANEQFF
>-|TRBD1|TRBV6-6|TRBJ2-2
TGTACGGACAGGGCAAGGAACACCGGGGAGCTGTTTTTT
CTDRARNTGELFF
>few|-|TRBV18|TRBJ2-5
TGTGCCAGCTCACCACCCTCCAGCGGAAACCAAGAGACCCAGTACTTC
CASSPPSSGNQETQYF
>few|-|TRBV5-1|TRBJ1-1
TGCGCCAGCAATCTTGGGGGGACCGCTCTAACTGAAGCTTTCTTT
CASNLGGTALTEAFF
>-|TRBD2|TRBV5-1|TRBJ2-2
TGCGCCAGCAGCTCCCTAGCGGGACGGGCCGGGGAGCTGTTTTTT
CASSSLAGRAGELFF
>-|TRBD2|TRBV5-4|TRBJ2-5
TGTGCCAGCAGCCGGCCGGGAGGGTTGGCGGAGACCCAGTACTTC
CASSRPGGLAETQYF
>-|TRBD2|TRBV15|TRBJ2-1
TGTGCCACCAGCAGAGAAGGGACTAGTCGGTATTCGGAGCAGTTCTTC
CATSREGTSRYSEQFF
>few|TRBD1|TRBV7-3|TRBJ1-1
TGTGCCAGCAGCGAAAGACAGGGTTCGGCTTTCTTT
CASSERQGSAFF
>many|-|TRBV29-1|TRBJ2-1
TGCAGCGCTCAGGTTATGGCCTACAATGAGCAGTTCTTC
CSAQVMAYNEQFF
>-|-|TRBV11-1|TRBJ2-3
TGTGCCAGCAGCTTCGCGGTCGGGAGTGGGTCGGATACGCAGTATTTT
CASSFAVGSGSDTQYF
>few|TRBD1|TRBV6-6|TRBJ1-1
TGTGCCAGCAGCTACGACAGGGGAGTTGAAGCTTTCTTT
CASSYDRGVEAFF
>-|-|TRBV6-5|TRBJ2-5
TGTGCCAGCAGTTACACCAGGTTGGAGACCCAGTACTTC
CASSYTRLETQYF
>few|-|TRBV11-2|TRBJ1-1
TGTGCCAGCAGCTTATTTTGGCAGGGGAACACTGAAGCTTTCTTT
CASSLFWQGNTEAFF
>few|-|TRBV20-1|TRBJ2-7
TGCAGTGACCTAAATCCACAGAAACCACTTTCATACGAGCAGTACTTC
CSDLNPQKPLSYEQYF
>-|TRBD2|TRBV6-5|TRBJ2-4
TGTGCCAGCAGTCGCGGGGGGGGCGCAGCCAAAAACATTCAGTACTTC
CASSRGGGAAKNIQYF
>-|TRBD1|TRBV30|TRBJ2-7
TGTGCCTGGAACCAACAGGGGGCCCCCTACGAGCAGTACTTC
CAWNQQGAPYEQYF
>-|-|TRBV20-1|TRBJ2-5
TGCAGTGCTAAATTGGCGTGGGGGACGGAGACCCAGTACTTC
CSAKLAWGTETQYF
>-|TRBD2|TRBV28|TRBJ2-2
TGTGCCAGCAGAGGTAGCGGGAAAGGCGGGGAGCTGTTTTTT
CASRGSGKGGELFF
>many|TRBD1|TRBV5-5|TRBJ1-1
TGTGCCAGCAGCTTGACAGGGGGCTTGACTGAAGCTTTCTTT
CASSLTGGLTEAFF
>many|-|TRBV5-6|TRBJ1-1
TGTGCCAGCAGCTTGGGACAGCCGGGCTCTGAAGCTTTCTTT
CASSLGQPGSEAFF
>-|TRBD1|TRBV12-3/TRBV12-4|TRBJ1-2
TGTGCCAGCAGTTCTCCCGTTGGAGGGGACAGGGGAGGTGGCTACACCTTC
CASSSPVGGDRGGGYTF
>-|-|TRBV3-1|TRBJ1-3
TGTGCCAGCAGCCAGAGGGGGACCGGAAACACCATATATTTT
CASSQRGTGNTIYF
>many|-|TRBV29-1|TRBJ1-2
TGCAGCGTTGTGGGGCAGTCTGGCTACACCTTC
CSVVGQSGYTF
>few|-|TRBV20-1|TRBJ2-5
TGCAGTGGGGTGACAGGTTTTCGAGAGACCCAGTACTTC
CSGVTGFRETQYF
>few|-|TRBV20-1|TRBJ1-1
TGCAGTGCTAGGACCCGGGGACTGGAAGCTTTCTTT
CSARTRGLEAFF
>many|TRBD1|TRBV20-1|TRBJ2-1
TGCAGTGCCCATGACAGGGGGCCCGCCAATGAGCAGTTCTTC
CSAHDRGPANEQFF
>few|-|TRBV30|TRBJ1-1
TGTGCCTGGAGCCTGATGAACACTGAAGCTTTCTTT
CAWSLMNTEAFF